This passage covers 26 T cell receptor beta chains from one sample sequenced in a study of beta chain features in type 1 diabetes. Expressed TCRB transcripts were sequenced because the entire RNA isolate underwent reverse transcription. Measured with immunoSEQ multiplex PCR; TCRdb has only the in-frame clones, and not every one. The table lists about 410,000 clones, approximately 15% of them singletons. Sequenced sample: naive CD4+ T cells from blood. The receptors were sampled from a young man in good health.

The chain uses TRBV7-9 and TRBJ2-5; 7 positions agree with TRBD1. Germline loops: CDR1 SEHNR, CDR2 FQNEAQ (reference sequence). The CDR3 length is 14 residues. V lost 0 bases, J lost 5 bases, and 3 bases stayed unmatched. The CDR3 nucleotides read TGTGCCAGCAGCTTAGCTAGGGGGCTGGAGACCCAGTACTTC. This codes for CASSLARGLETQYF.

This clone turned up a few times. The CDR3 spells CASSPRTPYEQYF. CDR3 nucleotide sequence: TGTGCCAGCAGCCCCAGGACCCCCTACGAGCAGTACTTC. The chain recombines TRBV7-8 with TRBJ2-7; D gene ambiguous. V was trimmed by 5 bases and J by 2 bases, leaving 10 bases between them. Germline CDR1 is SGHVS and CDR2 is FQNEAQ. This CDR3 contains 13 residues. The variable domain in full, completed from reference TRBV7-8 and TRBJ2-7, reads GAGVSQSPRYKVAKRGQDVALRCDPISGHVSLFWYQQALGQGPEFLTYFQNEAQLDKSGLPSDRFFAERPEGSVSTLKIQRTQQEDSAVYLCASSPRTPYEQYFGPGTRLTVT.

The chain is built from TRBV18 and TRBJ2-5; D perhaps matches TRBD1 (5 bases). Trimming left V 5 bases short and J 2 bases short, with 12 bases between. The germline gives CDR1 KGHSH, CDR2 LQKENI. The CDR3 runs to 14 residues. The CDR3 sequence: CASSARVSQETQYF. CDR3 DNA: TGTGCCAGCTCAGCCAGGGTGTCTCAAGAGACCCAGTACTTC.

The DNA of the CDR3 is TGTGCCAGCTCACCAGTGACAGGGGAGGAGACCCAGTACTTC. It yields the protein CASSPVTGEETQYF. The V call is TRBV18, the J call TRBJ2-5; TRBD1 agrees at 8 bases. The CDR3 has 14 amino acids. CDR1 is KGHSH, CDR2 LQKENI, per germline. The V and J ends lost 2 bases and 5 bases, in that order; junction bases with no gene match: 4.

A few counts support this clone. V usage is TRBV5-1 and J usage is TRBJ2-7, with D possibly TRBD1 on 5 matching bases. Germline-derived CDR1 and CDR2 are SGHRS and YFSETQ. CDR3 length: 13 amino acids. Between the trimmed V and J ends, which lost 6 bases and 5 bases, there was a span of 15 bases. The CDR3 sequence: CASTPGRAHEQYF. As DNA, the CDR3 is TGCGCCAGCACCCCGGGCAGGGCCCACGAGCAGTACTTC.

This clone was seen a few times. This rearrangement joins TRBV9 to TRBJ2-7; TRBD2 matches at 12 bases. Germline V lookup: CDR1 SGDLS, CDR2 YYNGEE. This CDR3 comprises 15 residues. V dropped 2 bases and J dropped 2; count of bases not matched to a gene: 2. This CDR3 reads CASSVLAGGTYEQYF. CDR3 coding DNA: TGTGCCAGCAGCGTGCTAGCGGGGGGGACCTACGAGCAGTACTTC.

The V call is TRBV28, the J call TRBJ2-3; weak D call: TRBD1 (5 bases). Germline assignment: CDR1 MDHEN and CDR2 SYDVKM. The CDR3 length is 17 residues. The V end was cut by 6 bases, the J end by 3 bases, with 22 bases between. CDR3: CASRLIRPDKGTDTQYF. The CDR3 coding sequence is TGTGCCAGCAGACTTATCCGCCCTGACAAGGGGACAGATACGCAGTATTTT.

Only a few counts were recorded for this clone. The chain recombines TRBV27 with TRBJ2-3, with 9 bases matching TRBD2. CDR1 is MNHEY and CDR2 is SMNVEV in the germline V gene (reference sequence). The CDR3 is 15 amino acids. With 4 bases clipped from V and 1 base from J, the junction kept 3 bases outside the gene matches. The CDR3 bases are TGTGCCAGCAGTTCCTTAGCGGGAGGCACAGATACGCAGTATTTT. This gives the protein CASSSLAGGTDTQYF.

V usage is TRBV14 and J usage is TRBJ2-7; D not certain. Germline V gives CDR1 SGHDN, CDR2 FVKESK. This CDR3 contains 14 residues. V dropped 1 base and J dropped 4 bases, with 11 bases sitting between them. CDR3 in amino acids: CASSQVPGFYEQYF. The CDR3 region has the DNA TGTGCCAGCAGCCAAGTACCCGGATTTTACGAGCAGTACTTC. The whole variable domain, filled in from reference TRBV14 and TRBJ2-7, reads EAGVTQFPSHSVIEKGQTVTLRCDPISGHDNLYWYRRVMGKEIKFLLHFVKESKQDESGMPNNRFLAERTGGTYSTLKVQPAELEDSGVYFCASSQVPGFYEQYFGPGTRLTVT.

This chain uses TRBV7-2 with TRBJ2-1; D is ambiguous. From germline, CDR1 is SGHTA and CDR2 FQGNSA. The V end was cut by 5 bases, the J end by 2 bases, with 4 bases between. The CDR3 length is 12 residues. The CDR3 sequence: CASSAPYNEQFF. As DNA, the CDR3 is TGTGCCAGCAGCGCCCCCTACAATGAGCAGTTCTTC.

This clone has a handful of counts. The V and J genes are TRBV27 and TRBJ1-1, with D possibly matching TRBD1 (5 bases). The V gene lost 5 bases and the J gene lost 6 bases, with 13 bases spanning the gap. The CDR3 loop spans 13 amino acids. Germline V lookup: CDR1 MNHEY, CDR2 SMNVEV (reference sequence). The DNA of the CDR3 is TGTGCCAGCAGTCTCGACAGCTACGCTGAAGCTTTCTTT. Amino acids: CASSLDSYAEAFF.

The chain joins TRBV30 to TRBJ1-4; TRBD1 is a possible D gene (5 bases). This CDR3 region has 13 residues. Looked up from germline, CDR1 is GTSNPN and CDR2 is SVGIG (reference sequence). V lost 1 base to trimming and J lost 3 bases, with 6 bases between them. CDR3 sequence (DNA): TGTGCCTGGAGTGGACAGCCTAATGAAAAACTGTTTTTT. Residues: CAWSGQPNEKLFF.

This clone has a handful of counts. The rearrangement links TRBV29-1 to TRBJ1-1; 9 bases agree with TRBD1. The CDR3 has 15 residues. The ends lost 1 base at V and 5 bases at J; junction bases unmatched: 8. The V gene's germline CDR1 is SQVTM and CDR2 ANQGSEA. DNA of the CDR3: TGCAGCGTTGAAGCTTTGGGACAGGGAGAGACTGAAGCTTTCTTT. Protein: CSVEALGQGETEAFF. Supplemented by reference TRBV29-1 and TRBJ1-1, the full variable domain reads SAVISQKPSRDICQRGTSLTIQCQVDSQVTMMFWYRQQPGQSLTLIATANQGSEATYESGFVIDKFPISRPNLTFSTLTVSNMSPEDSSIYLCSVEALGQGETEAFFGQGTRLTVV.

This clone was seen ten or more times. V is TRBV30 and J is TRBJ2-1; a possible D gene is TRBD1 (5 bases). Deletions cut 2 bases from V and 6 bases from J, with 17 bases between. The CDR3 extends over 15 amino acids. The V gene's germline CDR1 is GTSNPN and CDR2 SVGIG (reference sequence). The DNA for the CDR3 is TGTGCCTGGAGTCAGGGTTCGGTTTTCTTCAATGAGCAGTTCTTC. This encodes CAWSQGSVFFNEQFF. The variable domain in full, completed from reference TRBV30 and TRBJ2-1, reads SQTIHQWPATLVQPVGSPLSLECTVEGTSNPNLYWYRQAAGRGLQLLFYSVGIGQISSEVPQNLSASRPQDRQFILSSKKLLLSDSGFYLCAWSQGSVFFNEQFFGPGTRLTVL.

The rearrangement links TRBV7-9 to TRBJ2-1; D may be TRBD2 (5 bases). Per germline, CDR1 SEHNR and CDR2 FQNEAQ (reference sequence). The CDR3 is 14 residues long. The V end lost 4 bases, the J end lost 8 bases, and 15 bases lay between the germline ends. The chain's CDR3 is CASSWRRTEDEQFF. The DNA of the CDR3 is TGTGCCAGCAGCTGGAGAAGGACGGAGGATGAGCAGTTCTTC.

This clone occurred a few times. This sequence joins TRBV7-2 and TRBJ1-1; maybe TRBD1 (5 bases). V was pared by 2 bases and J by 1 base, with 5 bases between. From germline, CDR1 is SGHTA and CDR2 FQGNSA. The CDR3 sequence is 13 residues long. In nucleotides, the CDR3 is TGTGCCAGCAGCTTACAGGGGAACACTGAAGCTTTCTTT. It codes for CASSLQGNTEAFF.

The gene calls are TRBV28 and TRBJ1-1; D unclear. This CDR3 contains 11 residues. From germline, CDR1 is MDHEN and CDR2 SYDVKM. Trimming shortened V by 3 bases and J by 7 bases, and 6 bases separated the two germline ends. The CDR3 DNA is TGTGCCAGCAGTTTGATCGGTGAAGCTTTCTTT. This encodes CASSLIGEAFF. The full variable domain, in which reference TRBV28 and TRBJ1-1 provide the parts outside the CDR3, is DVKVTQSSRYLVKRTGEKVFLECVQDMDHENMFWYRQDPGLGLRLIYFSYDVKMKEKGDIPEGYSVSREKKERFSLILESASTNQTSMYLCASSLIGEAFFGQGTRLTVV.

This clone came up a few times. V is TRBV20-1 and J is TRBJ2-1; D is undetermined. There are 11 residues in the CDR3. Germline assignment: CDR1 DFQATT and CDR2 SNEGSKA (reference sequence). V was pared by 5 bases and J by 6 bases, with 8 bases between. CDR3 loop: CSADRINEQFF. For the CDR3, the DNA is TGCAGTGCTGATAGGATCAATGAGCAGTTCTTC.

V gene TRBV9 combines with J gene TRBJ2-7; D is unclear. This CDR3 is built from 16 residues. The V gene's germline CDR1 is SGDLS and CDR2 YYNGEE. The V and J ends lost 0 bases and 7 bases respectively, with 20 bases between them. The CDR3 loop reads CASSVGGRVGISEQYV. CDR3 nucleotide sequence: TGTGCCAGCAGCGTAGGGGGAAGGGTTGGGATCTCAGAGCAGTACGTC.

The V call is TRBV2, the J call TRBJ2-4; D is uncertain. Trimming shortened V by 8 bases and J by 0 bases, and 8 bases separated the two germline ends. The CDR3 runs to 13 residues. Germline V gene lookup returns CDR1 SNHLY and CDR2 FYNNEI. CDR3 DNA: TGTGCCAGCGCTGAGCTAGCCAAAAACATTCAGTACTTC. It is translated as CASAELAKNIQYF. Supplemented by reference TRBV2 and TRBJ2-4, the full variable domain reads EPEVTQTPSHQVTQMGQEVILRCVPISNHLYFYWYRQILGQKVEFLVSFYNNEISEKSEIFDDQFSVERPDGSNFTLKIRSTKLEDSAMYFCASAELAKNIQYFGAGTRLSVL.

The chain links TRBV4-3 to TRBJ2-7; D is unclear. The CDR3 is made up of 13 amino acids. Between the trimmed V and J ends, which lost 4 bases and 5 bases, there was a span of 12 bases. Germline values: CDR1 LGHNA, CDR2 YSLEER. The CDR3 DNA is TGCGCCAGCAGCCGTGGCAGGCTGAACGAGCAGTACTTC. Its protein product is CASSRGRLNEQYF.

In its sample, this clone was seen a few times. The same CDR3 can be traced to other DNA sequences in this sample. The rearrangement uses TRBV9 and TRBJ2-1, with D possibly TRBD2 on 5 matching bases. The germline V gene has CDR1 SGDLS and CDR2 YYNGEE. Trimming cost V 0 bases and J 2 bases, with 9 bases left between them. The CDR3 loop spans 15 amino acids. The CDR3 region has the DNA TGTGCCAGCAGCGTAGGTGGCGGGCCCTACAATGAGCAGTTCTTC. Its translation is CASSVGGGPYNEQFF. Based on the CDR3 plus reference TRBV9 and TRBJ2-1, the full variable domain is DSGVTQTPKHLITATGQRVTLRCSPRSGDLSVYWYQQSLDQGLQFLIQYYNGEERAKGNILERFSAQQFPDLHSELNLSSLELGDSALYFCASSVGGGPYNEQFFGPGTRLTVL.

The V call is TRBV5-1, the J call TRBJ1-2; TRBD1 matches 8 bases. The ends lost 0 bases at V and 6 bases at J; junction bases unmatched: 1. From germline, CDR1 is SGHRS and CDR2 YFSETQ. The CDR3 has 13 amino acids. CDR3 sequence: CASSLETGDGYTF. The CDR3 DNA sequence: TGCGCCAGCAGCTTGGAGACAGGGGATGGCTACACCTTC.

This clone has more than one count but fewer than ten. The CDR3 region has the DNA TGTGCCAGCAGTTCTAACTCCAACAGGGGTGGCTACACCTTC. Translation: CASSSNSNRGGYTF. The rearrangement uses TRBV28 and TRBJ1-2; 7 bases match TRBD1. The CDR3 consists of 14 residues. Trimming removed 4 bases from V and 7 bases from J; junction bases left unmatched: 9. Per the germline V gene, CDR1 is MDHEN and CDR2 is SYDVKM.

This sequence joins TRBV5-4 and TRBJ2-5; D is ambiguous. This CDR3 spans 15 amino acids. In germline, CDR1 is SGHNT, CDR2 YYREEE (reference sequence). V dropped 0 bases and J dropped 1 base, with 10 bases sitting between them. The CDR3 bases are TGTGCCAGCAGCTTGGGGACGCCGGGCCAAGAGACCCAGTACTTC. It yields the protein CASSLGTPGQETQYF. Looking up the rest from reference TRBV5-4 and TRBJ2-5 gives the full variable domain: ETGVTQSPTHLIKTRGQQVTLRCSSQSGHNTVSWYQQALGQGPQFIFQYYREEENGRGNFPPRFSGLQFPNYSSELNVNALELDDSALYLCASSLGTPGQETQYFGPGTRLLVL.

This clone was seen more than once but under ten times. Additional DNA sequences in this sample encode the identical CDR3. This chain links TRBV7-2 with TRBJ2-5, with unresolved D. The germline V and J ends were trimmed by 1 base and 2 bases, with 5 bases remaining between them. The CDR3 covers 13 residues. The germline V gene has CDR1 SGHTA and CDR2 FQGNSA. The CDR3 bases are TGTGCCAGCAGCTTAGGCCCACAAGAGACCCAGTACTTC. Residues: CASSLGPQETQYF.